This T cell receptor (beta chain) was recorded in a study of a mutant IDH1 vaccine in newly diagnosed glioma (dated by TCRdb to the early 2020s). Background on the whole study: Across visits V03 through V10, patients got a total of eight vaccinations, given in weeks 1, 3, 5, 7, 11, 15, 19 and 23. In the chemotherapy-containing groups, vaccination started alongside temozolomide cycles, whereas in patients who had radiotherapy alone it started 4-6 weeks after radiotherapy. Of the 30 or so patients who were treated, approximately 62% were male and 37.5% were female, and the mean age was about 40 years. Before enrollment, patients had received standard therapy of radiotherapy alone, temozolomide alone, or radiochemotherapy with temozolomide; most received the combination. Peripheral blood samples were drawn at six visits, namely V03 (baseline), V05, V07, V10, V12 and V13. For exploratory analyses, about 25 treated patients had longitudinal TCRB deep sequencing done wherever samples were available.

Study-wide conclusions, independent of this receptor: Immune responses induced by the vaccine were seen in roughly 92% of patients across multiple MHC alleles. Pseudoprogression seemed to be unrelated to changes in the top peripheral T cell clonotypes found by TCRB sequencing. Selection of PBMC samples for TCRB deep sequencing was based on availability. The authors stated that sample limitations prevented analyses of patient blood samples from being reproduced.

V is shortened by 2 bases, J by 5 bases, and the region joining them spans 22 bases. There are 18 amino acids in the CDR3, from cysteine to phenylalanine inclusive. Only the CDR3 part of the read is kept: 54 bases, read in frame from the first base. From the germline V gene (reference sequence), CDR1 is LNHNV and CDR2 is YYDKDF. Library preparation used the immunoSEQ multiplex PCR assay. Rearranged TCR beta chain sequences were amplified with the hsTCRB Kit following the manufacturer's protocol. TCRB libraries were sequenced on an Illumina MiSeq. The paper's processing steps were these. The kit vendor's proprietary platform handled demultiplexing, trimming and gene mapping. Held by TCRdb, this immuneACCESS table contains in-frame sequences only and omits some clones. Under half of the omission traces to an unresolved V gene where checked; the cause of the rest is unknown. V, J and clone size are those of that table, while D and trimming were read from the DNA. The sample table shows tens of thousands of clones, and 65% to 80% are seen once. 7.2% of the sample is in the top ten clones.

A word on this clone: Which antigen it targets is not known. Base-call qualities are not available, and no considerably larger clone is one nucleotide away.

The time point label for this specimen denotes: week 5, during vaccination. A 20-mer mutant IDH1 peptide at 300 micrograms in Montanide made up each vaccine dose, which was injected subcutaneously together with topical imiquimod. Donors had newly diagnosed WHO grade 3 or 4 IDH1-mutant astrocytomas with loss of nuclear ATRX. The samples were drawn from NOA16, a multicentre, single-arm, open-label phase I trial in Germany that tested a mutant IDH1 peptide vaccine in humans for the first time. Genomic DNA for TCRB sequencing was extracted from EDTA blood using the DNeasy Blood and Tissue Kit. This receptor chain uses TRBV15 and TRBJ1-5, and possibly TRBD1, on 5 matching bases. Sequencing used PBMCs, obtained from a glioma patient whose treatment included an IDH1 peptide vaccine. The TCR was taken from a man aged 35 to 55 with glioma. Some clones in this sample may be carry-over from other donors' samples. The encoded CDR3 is CATSRTLRSWGGDQPQHF. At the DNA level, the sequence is TGTGCCACCAGCAGAACCCTTCGCTCATGGGGGGGAGATCAGCCCCAGCATTTT.